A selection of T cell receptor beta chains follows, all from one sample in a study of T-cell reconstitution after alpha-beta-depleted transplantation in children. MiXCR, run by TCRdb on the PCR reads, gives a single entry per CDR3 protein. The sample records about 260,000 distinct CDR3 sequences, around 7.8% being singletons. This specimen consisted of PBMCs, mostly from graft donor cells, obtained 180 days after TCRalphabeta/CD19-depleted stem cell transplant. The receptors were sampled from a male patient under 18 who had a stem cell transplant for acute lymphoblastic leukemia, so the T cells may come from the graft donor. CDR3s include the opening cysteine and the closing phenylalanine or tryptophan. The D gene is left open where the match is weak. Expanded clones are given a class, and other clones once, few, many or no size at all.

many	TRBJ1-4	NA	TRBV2	TGTGCCAGCAGTGCCAGCCATGCAACTAATGAAAAACTGTTTTTT	CASSASHATNEKLFF
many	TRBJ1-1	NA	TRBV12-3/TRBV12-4	TGTGCCAGCAGCGACAGGAACACTGAAGCTTTCTTT	CASSDRNTEAFF
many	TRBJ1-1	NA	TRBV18	TGTGCCAGCTCACCACCGTTAATCTTACAGCCGGGCAGTAGGGGTTCCACTGAAGCTTTCTTT	CASSPPLILQPGSRGSTEAFF
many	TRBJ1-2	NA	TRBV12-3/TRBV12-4	TGTGCCACCCGGGCAATGGAGGACTATGGCTACACCTTC	CATRAMEDYGYTF
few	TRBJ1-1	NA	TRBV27	TGTGCCAGCAGTTCCCTTACATCAAGGGGGACTGAAGCTTTCTTT	CASSSLTSRGTEAFF
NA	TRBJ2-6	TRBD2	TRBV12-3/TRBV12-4	TGTGCCGGCTCCCTAGAGGTCAGCGGGGGACTGTCTGGGGCCAACGTCCTGACTTTC	CAGSLEVSGGLSGANVLTF
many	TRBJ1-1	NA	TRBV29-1	TGCAGCGTTGCCGGTGGTTTGAACACTGAAGCTTTCTTT	CSVAGGLNTEAFF
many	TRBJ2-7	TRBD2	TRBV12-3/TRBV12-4	TGTGCCAGCAGCCCAGGACTAGCGGGACCTCAAGCCTACGAGCAGTACTTC	CASSPGLAGPQAYEQYF
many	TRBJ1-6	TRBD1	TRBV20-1	TGCAGTGCTAGGCGGCAGGGGGATCCCCTCCACTTT	CSARRQGDPLHF
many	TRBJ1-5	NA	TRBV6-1	TGTGCCAGCAGACGCGGACGGACAAATCAGCCCCAGCATTTT	CASRRGRTNQPQHF
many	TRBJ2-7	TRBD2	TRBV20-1	TGCAGTGCTAGACTAGCGGGGGTAAACGAGCAGTACTTC	CSARLAGVNEQYF
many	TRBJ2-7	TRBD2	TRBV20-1	TGCAGTGCTAGACTTGGGGGACTAGGCGAGCAGTACTTC	CSARLGGLGEQYF
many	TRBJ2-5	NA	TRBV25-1	TGTGCCAGCGGACAGCAAGAGACCCAGTACTTC	CASGQQETQYF
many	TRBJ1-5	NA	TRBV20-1	TGCAGTGCTAGAGATCCCCACAGGGTTTGGCAGCCCCAGCATTTT	CSARDPHRVWQPQHF
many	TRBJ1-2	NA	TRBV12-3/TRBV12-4	TGTGCCAGCAGCCAACAGGAAAACTATGGCTACACCTTC	CASSQQENYGYTF
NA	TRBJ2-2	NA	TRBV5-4	TGTGCCAGCAGCCCGGCCGGTGGGGAGCTGTTTTTT	CASSPAGGELFF
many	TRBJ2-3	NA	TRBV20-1	TGCAGTGCTAGAGTTCCGGCTAGCACAGATACGCAGTATTTT	CSARVPASTDTQYF
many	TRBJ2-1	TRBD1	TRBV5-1	TGCGCCAGCAGCTTTAAGGGGGCATCCCACAATGAGCAGTTCTTC	CASSFKGASHNEQFF
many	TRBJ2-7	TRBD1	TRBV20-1	TGCAGTGCTAGAAAAGACTCCGGGACAGGGGGCGAGCAGTACTTC	CSARKDSGTGGEQYF
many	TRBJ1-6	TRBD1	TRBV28	TGTGCCAGCAGTCTTATTTGGGGACAGGGCAACTCACCCCTCCACTTT	CASSLIWGQGNSPLHF